Below are 14 T cell receptor beta chains sequenced from a single sample in a study of cytomegalovirus exposure and HLA in healthy donors. The primer mix had 60 Vbeta and 13 Jbeta primers. Assay used: immunoSEQ multiplex PCR; TCRdb lists only in-frame clones, some missing. The sample contains 190,000 or so clones, 75% to 90% of which appear only once. The sequenced sample consisted of PBMCs. The receptors shown here come from a boy aged 5-17 years in good health and CMV-seronegative.

V and J are TRBV10-3 and TRBJ1-2, with 9 bases matching TRBD1. Germline V gene lookup returns CDR1 ENHRY and CDR2 SYGVKD. The V segment lost 6 bases and the J segment 2 bases; nucleotides outside the gene matches: 1. The CDR3 runs to 13 residues. CDR3 sequence reads: CAISGQGNYGYTF. CDR3 coding DNA: TGTGCCATCAGCGGACAGGGGAACTATGGCTACACCTTC.

This clone was counted once. The chain has TRBV6-6 and TRBJ2-3; TRBD1 agrees at 10 bases. Trimming at V came to 5 bases and at J to 4 bases, leaving 6 bases not matched to a gene. This CDR3 is built from 15 residues. The germline V gene encodes CDR1 MNHNY and CDR2 SVGAGI (reference sequence). In DNA, the CDR3 is TGTGCCAGCAGTCGCGGGACAGGGGTACCAGATACGCAGTATTTT. Translating it yields CASSRGTGVPDTQYF.

This CDR3 is CAWATLAGTEAFF. The CDR3 DNA sequence: TGTGCCTGGGCGACTCTGGCCGGCACTGAAGCTTTCTTT. The V and J genes are TRBV30 and TRBJ1-1; D is unresolved. Germline loops: CDR1 GTSNPN, CDR2 SVGIG (reference sequence). This CDR3 spans 13 amino acids. V was trimmed by 5 bases and J by 4 bases, leaving 14 bases between them.

The chain couples TRBV4-1 to TRBJ2-7, with a tentative D call TRBD1 (6 bases). Germline CDR1 reads MGHRA; CDR2 reads YSYEKL. This CDR3 is 14 amino acids long. V was trimmed by 2 bases and J by 4 bases, leaving 12 bases between them. The CDR3 coding sequence is TGCGCCAGCAGCCAATTAGGACAGTCTTACGAGCAGTACTTC. This encodes CASSQLGQSYEQYF.

The chain combines TRBV6-5 with TRBJ2-5; TRBD2 is a possible D gene (5 bases). Germline CDR1 is MNHEY and CDR2 is SVGAGI. The CDR3 covers 14 residues. Trimming removed 5 bases from V and 9 bases from J, with 19 bases in between. The CDR3 DNA follows: TGTGCCAGCAGTCGATCCCCGGGGTTTGGCTCCCAGTACTTC. This codes for CASSRSPGFGSQYF.

The rearrangement uses TRBV10-3 and TRBJ1-5; TRBD1 agrees at 7 bases. The CDR3 consists of 12 residues. Germline CDR1 ENHRY, CDR2 SYGVKD. The J segment lost 6 bases and the V segment lost 11 bases, leaving 7 bases of the junction unmatched. This CDR3 reads CAYRGEGQPQHF. Here the CDR3 DNA reads TGTGCCTACAGGGGAGAGGGTCAGCCCCAGCATTTT.

This rearrangement joins TRBV7-9 to TRBJ1-1; 9 nucleotides agree with TRBD1. This CDR3 is 18 amino acids long. V shed 1 base and J 8 bases; nucleotides not matched to a gene: 17. The germline V gene has CDR1 SEHNR and CDR2 FQNEAQ (reference sequence). This chain's CDR3 is CASSLVIGSRDRVGEAFF. CDR3 DNA: TGTGCCAGCAGCTTAGTGATAGGCTCCCGGGACAGGGTTGGGGAAGCTTTCTTT. Supplemented by reference TRBV7-9 and TRBJ1-1, the full variable domain reads DTGVSQNPRHKITKRGQNVTFRCDPISEHNRLYWYRQTLGQGPEFLTYFQNEAQLEKSRLLSDRFSAERPKGSFSTLEIQRTEQGDSAMYLCASSLVIGSRDRVGEAFFGQGTRLTVV.

CDR3 in DNA: TGTGCCAGTAGTTTAGGGGGCCCCACCGGGGAGCTGTTTTTT. Protein: CASSLGGPTGELFF. V is TRBV19 and J is TRBJ2-2, with 7 nucleotides matching TRBD1. Germline CDR1 and CDR2: LNHDA and SQIVND (reference sequence). The V and J ends lost 5 bases and 4 bases, in that order; junction bases with no gene match: 4. CDR3 length equals 14 residues.

This chain joins TRBV7-3 and TRBJ2-7; 14 bases are a match to TRBD2. Germline loops: CDR1 SGHTA, CDR2 FQGTGA. The CDR3 totals 20 residues. Unmatched junction bases numbered 16, after V lost 4 bases and J lost 2 bases. The chain's CDR3 is CASSSHPGGTSGREPYEQYF. The CDR3 DNA reads as TGTGCCAGCAGCTCGCATCCCGGAGGGACTAGCGGGAGAGAGCCCTACGAGCAGTACTTC.

A few counts support this clone. CDR3 nucleotide sequence: TGTGCCAGCTCACCACCGACTAGCGGGAGGGTCACAGATACGCAGTATTTT. Translation gives CASSPPTSGRVTDTQYF. J is TRBJ2-3 and V is TRBV18; 14 bases match TRBD2. Germline V gene lookup returns CDR1 KGHSH and CDR2 LQKENI. The CDR3 consists of 17 residues. Trimming at V came to 0 bases and at J to 2 bases, leaving 1 base not matched to a gene. Variable domain in full (rest from reference TRBV18 and TRBJ2-3): NAGVMQNPRHLVRRRGQEARLRCSPMKGHSHVYWYRQLPEEGLKFMVYLQKENIIDESGMPKERFSAEFPKEGPSILRIQQVVRGDSAAYFCASSPPTSGRVTDTQYFGPGTRLTVL.

This clone appeared a single time. This chain links TRBV15 with TRBJ2-2; D is unresolved. This CDR3 spans 13 amino acids. The germline V and J ends were trimmed by 3 bases and 5 bases, with 7 bases remaining between them. Germline V gives CDR1 LNHNV, CDR2 YYDKDF (reference sequence). In DNA, the CDR3 is TGTGCCACCAGCAGCCGTTTGACCGGGGAGCTGTTTTTT. Its protein product is CATSSRLTGELFF.

In DNA form, the CDR3 reads TGTGCCAGCAGCGTACAAGCAGGGGAAGAGACCCAGTACTTC. Amino acid sequence: CASSVQAGEETQYF. This chain connects TRBV9 to TRBJ2-5, with D perhaps matching TRBD1 (6 bases). The CDR3 loop spans 14 amino acids. Trimming cost V 1 base and J 3 bases, with 10 bases left between them. Germline V gives CDR1 SGDLS, CDR2 YYNGEE.

V is TRBV27 and J is TRBJ1-2, with 8 bases identical to TRBD1. CDR1 and CDR2 from the germline V gene are MNHEY and SMNVEV (reference sequence). With 5 bases clipped from V and 10 bases from J, the junction kept 9 bases outside the gene matches. This CDR3 is built from 13 residues. The CDR3 loop reads CASSIGQGLSYTF. The CDR3 DNA follows: TGTGCCAGCAGTATCGGACAGGGCTTATCCTACACCTTC.

The chain links TRBV27 to TRBJ1-2, with D perhaps TRBD1 (5 bases). The CDR3 has 14 amino acids. Germline CDR1 reads MNHEY; CDR2 reads SMNVEV (reference sequence). Deletions cut 2 bases from V and 5 bases from J, with 12 bases between. The CDR3 loop reads CASSLSRREYGYTF. CDR3 coding DNA: TGTGCCAGCAGTTTAAGTCGCAGGGAATATGGCTACACCTTC.